This T cell receptor (beta chain) derives from a study of low-dose radiotherapy and immunotherapy resistance in tumors. Study overall: Aspirin was taken orally by patients at 300 mg daily for four cycles from cycle 1 day 1.

This clonotype came up many times. The germline V gene encodes CDR1 DFQATT and CDR2 SNEGSKA (reference sequence). Trimming cost V 4 bases and J 5 bases; bases outside gene matches: 9. The CDR3 covers 14 residues. Primers targeting TRAV and TRBV primed first-strand cDNA, covering alpha and beta chains. Amplification of TCRs used a constant-region primer and V-primer adapter for about 18 PCR cycles. Through in vitro transcription, the mRNA that had been isolated was amplified. From the reads, TCRdb called clonotypes with MiXCR, one entry per CDR3 protein. The repertoire consists of tens of thousands of distinct CDR3 sequences, with roughly a sixth occurring once and the leading ten covering roughly 2.8%. Regarding time point: before trial treatment.

The sequence came from a male donor with prostate cancer. The chain uses TRBV20-1 and TRBJ2-3; TRBD1 matches 7 bases. The sample was PBMCs, taken before treatment. The CDR3 nucleotides read TGCAGTGCTAACAGGGGCGTGGGGCAAGATACGCAGTATTTT. Protein product: CSANRGVGQDTQYF.